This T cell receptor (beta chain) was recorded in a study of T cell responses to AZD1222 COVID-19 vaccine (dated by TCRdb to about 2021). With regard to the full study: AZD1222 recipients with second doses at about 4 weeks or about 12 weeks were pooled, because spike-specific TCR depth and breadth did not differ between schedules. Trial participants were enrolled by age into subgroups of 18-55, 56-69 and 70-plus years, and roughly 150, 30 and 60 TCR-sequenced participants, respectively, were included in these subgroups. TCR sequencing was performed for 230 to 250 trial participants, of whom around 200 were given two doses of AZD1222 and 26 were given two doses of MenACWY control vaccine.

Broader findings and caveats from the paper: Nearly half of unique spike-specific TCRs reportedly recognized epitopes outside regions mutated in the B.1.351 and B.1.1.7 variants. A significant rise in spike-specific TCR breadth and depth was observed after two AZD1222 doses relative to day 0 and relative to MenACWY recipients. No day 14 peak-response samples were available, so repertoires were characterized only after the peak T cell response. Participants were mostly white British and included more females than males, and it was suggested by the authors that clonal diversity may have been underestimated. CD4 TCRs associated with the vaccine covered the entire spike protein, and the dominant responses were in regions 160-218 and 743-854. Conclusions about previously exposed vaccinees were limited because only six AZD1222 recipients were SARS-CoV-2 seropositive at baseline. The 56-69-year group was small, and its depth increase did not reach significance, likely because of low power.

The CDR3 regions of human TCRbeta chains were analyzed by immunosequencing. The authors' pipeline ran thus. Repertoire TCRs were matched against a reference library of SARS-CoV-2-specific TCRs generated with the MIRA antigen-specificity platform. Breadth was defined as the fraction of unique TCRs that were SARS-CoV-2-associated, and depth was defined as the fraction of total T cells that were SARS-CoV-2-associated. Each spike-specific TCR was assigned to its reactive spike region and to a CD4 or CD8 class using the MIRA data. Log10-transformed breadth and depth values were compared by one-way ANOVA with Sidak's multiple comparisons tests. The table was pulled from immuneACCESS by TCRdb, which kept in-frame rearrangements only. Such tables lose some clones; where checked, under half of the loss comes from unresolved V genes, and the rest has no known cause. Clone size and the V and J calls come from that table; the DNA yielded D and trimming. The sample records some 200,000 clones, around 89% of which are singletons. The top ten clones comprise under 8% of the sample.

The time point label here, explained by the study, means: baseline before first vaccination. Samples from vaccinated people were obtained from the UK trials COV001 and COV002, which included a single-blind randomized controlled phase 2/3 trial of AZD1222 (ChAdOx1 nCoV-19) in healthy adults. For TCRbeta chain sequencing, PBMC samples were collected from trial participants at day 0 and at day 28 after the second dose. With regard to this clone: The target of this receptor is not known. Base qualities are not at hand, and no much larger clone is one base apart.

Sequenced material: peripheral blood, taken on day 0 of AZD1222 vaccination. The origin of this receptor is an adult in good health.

The CDR3 in this case is CASSAHVAGGKKNEQYF. The DNA sequence is given as TGTGCCAGCAGTGCCCATGTAGCGGGGGGAAAAAAGAACGAGCAGTACTTC. The chain joins TRBV6-1 to TRBJ2-7; a stretch of 10 junction bases matches TRBD2. The CDR3 starts with the cysteine, ends with the phenylalanine, and has 17 residues. Just the 51-base CDR3 DNA is kept, in frame starting at base 1. V is trimmed back by 4 bases and J by 5 bases, and the junction contains 14 bases that no gene match accounts for. In the germline V gene, CDR1 corresponds to MNHNS and CDR2 to SASEGT.